This T cell receptor beta chain is drawn from a study of cytomegalovirus exposure and HLA in healthy donors. The study, taken as a whole, reports: In an earlier analysis, most TCR beta V segments were productive about 87% or about 30% of the time. TRBV6-2, TRBV6-3 and some other V segments were excluded as indistinguishable.

Germline loops: CDR1 SGHRS, CDR2 YFSETQ. V lost 5 bases and J lost 10; bases outside the gene matches: 8. The CDR3 covers 13 residues. Use of 60 Vbeta and 13 Jbeta primers characterized the PCR. Using immunoSEQ multiplex PCR, the repertoire was profiled, and TCRdb retains in-frame clones only, with some absent. The data hold about 160,000 clones, with around 84% observed a single time. Comments on this clone: Its antigen is unknown.

The chain links TRBV5-1 to TRBJ2-1; TRBD1 matches at 8 bases. The sample was PBMCs. This TCR was recovered from a man aged 18 to 29 in good health and CMV-seronegative. The CDR3 sequence is CASSSGQGWEQFF. The CDR3 coding sequence is TGCGCCAGCAGTTCCGGACAGGGTTGGGAGCAGTTCTTC.